This passage covers 19 T cell receptor beta chains from one sample sequenced in a study of T cell responses to AZD1222 COVID-19 vaccine. Profiling relied on immunoSEQ multiplex PCR, and the TCRdb table lists in-frame clones only, not all of them. The repertoire holds about 180,000 clones, with roughly 88% as singletons. The sequences come from peripheral blood, collected 28 days after the second AZD1222 dose. These receptors were taken from an adult who received the AZD1222 COVID-19 vaccine.

The CDR3 DNA reads TGTGCCAGTAGTACACGACAGCCGAACACTGAAGCTTTCTTT. Encoded protein: CASSTRQPNTEAFF. J is TRBJ1-1 and V is TRBV19, with TRBD1 as a possible D gene (5 bases). Germline V CDR1 and CDR2: LNHDA, SQIVND (reference sequence). V gave up 4 bases and J gave up 1 base, with 10 bases separating them. The CDR3 has 14 residues.

This chain joins TRBV12-5 and TRBJ1-5; D ambiguous. V was cut by 4 bases and J by 3 bases, with 7 bases left in between. The V gene's germline CDR1 is LGHNT and CDR2 FRNRAP. This CDR3 comprises 13 residues. CDR3 DNA sequence: TGTGCTAGTGGTTCTTGGGACAATCAGCCCCAGCATTTT. This codes for CASGSWDNQPQHF.

The table lists this clone with a count of one. At the DNA level, this CDR3 is encoded by other sequences in the same sample as well. The chain employs TRBV5-1 and TRBJ1-2; D may be TRBD1 (5 bases). Germline V gene data show CDR1 as SGHRS and CDR2 as YFSETQ. V lost 0 bases, J lost 8 bases, and 8 bases lay in between. The CDR3 spans 12 residues. CDR3 bases: TGCGCCAGCAGCTTGGCTGGGGGGGGCTACACCTTC. This sequence encodes CASSLAGGGYTF.

The V and J genes are TRBV5-3 and TRBJ1-2, with 9 positions matching TRBD1. TRBV5-3 is an ORF; its function is uncertain. CDR3 length equals 15 residues. V shed 4 bases, J shed 4 bases, and the junction held 8 bases outside the gene matches. The CDR3 bases are TGTGCCAGAAGCCCGAGGGGGACAGGGCCCTATGGCTACACCTTC. This translates into CARSPRGTGPYGYTF.

The chain carries TRBV28 and TRBJ2-5, with TRBD1 matching over 8 bases. The length of the CDR3 is 14 residues. Trimming removed 6 bases from V and 5 bases from J; junction bases left unmatched: 8. In germline, CDR1 is MDHEN, CDR2 SYDVKM. CDR3 nucleotide sequence: TGTGCCAGCAGAGGCCAGGGGGCGCGGGAGACCCAGTACTTC. Translating it yields CASRGQGARETQYF.

The J gene is TRBJ2-2, the V gene TRBV7-2; D may be TRBD1 (5 bases). Trimming removed 4 bases at V and 0 bases at J, with 9 bases between. Germline lookup yields CDR1 SGHTA and CDR2 FQGNSA. The CDR3 has 15 residues. The CDR3 nucleotides read TGTGCCAGCAGCTCGCCACAGGCGAACACCGGGGAGCTGTTTTTT. Amino acids: CASSSPQANTGELFF.

This chain uses TRBV27 with TRBJ2-1; 7 nucleotides align to TRBD2. Germline CDR1 is MNHEY and CDR2 is SMNVEV (reference sequence). Unmatched junction bases numbered 13, after V lost 6 bases and J lost 8 bases. CDR3 size: 15 residues. The CDR3 sequence: CASRSIGLVADEQFF. The CDR3 nucleotides are TGTGCCAGCAGATCTATAGGACTAGTCGCGGATGAGCAGTTCTTC.

This clone showed up just once. The chain is built from TRBV28 and TRBJ1-5; D remains ambiguous. V shed 5 bases and J shed 1 base, with 15 bases lying between them. This CDR3 has 16 residues. CDR1 and CDR2 (germline): MDHEN, SYDVKM. The CDR3 bases are TGTGCCAGCAGTCCTCAATTAGGCGCGAGCAATCAGCCCCAGCATTTT. Protein: CASSPQLGASNQPQHF.

This clone appeared a single time. V is TRBV14 and J is TRBJ2-7, with 8 bases lining up with TRBD1. CDR3 size: 15 residues. V was pared by 4 bases and J by 5 bases, with 10 bases of the junction left unmatched. Germline CDR1 reads SGHDN; CDR2 reads FVKESK. The CDR3 sequence: CASSLYLTGVDEQYF. DNA for the CDR3: TGTGCCAGCAGCCTTTATTTGACAGGGGTGGACGAGCAGTACTTC.

The chain couples TRBV6-5 to TRBJ2-7, with D tentatively TRBD2 (5 bases). This CDR3 region has 14 residues. Germline CDR1 and CDR2: MNHEY and SVGAGI. V shed 8 bases and J shed 6 bases, with 20 bases lying between them. In DNA, the CDR3 is TGTGCCAGCCTCATGGGGAGTCTCCTAGGCGAGCAGTACTTC. It translates to CASLMGSLLGEQYF.

This sequence joins TRBV28 and TRBJ1-2, with D possibly TRBD1 on 5 matching bases. Germline CDR1 is MDHEN and CDR2 is SYDVKM. The CDR3 spans 17 residues. Trimming took 1 base from V and 4 from J, leaving 19 bases between them. The chain's CDR3 is CASSLSQGRRAGYGYTF. The DNA of the CDR3 is TGTGCCAGCAGTTTATCGCAGGGACGTAGGGCAGGCTATGGCTACACCTTC.

The chain couples TRBV18 to TRBJ2-7, with D hard to call. Germline assignment: CDR1 KGHSH and CDR2 LQKENI. The CDR3 totals 14 residues. V was cut by 3 bases and J by 0 bases, with 9 bases left in between. CDR3 in DNA: TGTGCCAGCTCACCGTCCAGAAACTCCTACGAGCAGTACTTC. The encoded protein is CASSPSRNSYEQYF.

The gene calls are TRBV5-1 and TRBJ2-1; D is possibly TRBD2 (6 bases). This CDR3 comprises 15 residues. V gave up 0 bases and J gave up 1 base, with 8 bases separating them. In germline, CDR1 is SGHRS, CDR2 YFSETQ. DNA of the CDR3: TGCGCCAGCAGCTTGGTACGGGGGTCCTACAATGAGCAGTTCTTC. This codes for CASSLVRGSYNEQFF.

The rearrangement links TRBV6-5 to TRBJ1-4; no clear D. The CDR3 is 14 residues long. Germline CDR1 and CDR2: MNHEY and SVGAGI. The V end was cut by 2 bases, the J end by 4 bases, with 8 bases between. CDR3 amino acids: CASSYSVVNEKLFF. Written as DNA, the CDR3 is TGTGCCAGCAGTTACAGTGTCGTTAATGAAAAACTGTTTTTT.

In regard to this clone: The sample contains more than one DNA sequence encoding this CDR3. The chain is built from TRBV30 and TRBJ1-3; D unclear. V was shortened by 4 bases and J by 0 bases, with 4 bases between the two germline ends. Germline CDR1 is GTSNPN and CDR2 is SVGIG (reference sequence). The CDR3 is 12 amino acids. CDR3 sequence: CAWTSSGNTIYF. The CDR3 bases are TGTGCCTGGACGAGCTCTGGAAACACCATATATTTT.

The J gene is TRBJ2-7, the V gene TRBV30; D possibly corresponds to TRBD1 (5 bases). Germline CDR1 is GTSNPN and CDR2 is SVGIG (reference sequence). V was shortened by 0 bases and J by 2 bases, with 14 bases between the two germline ends. CDR3 length equals 15 residues. The CDR3 nucleotides are TGTGCCTGGAGTGTAGGGCAGGGCAAAGCCTACGAGCAGTACTTC. The encoded protein is CAWSVGQGKAYEQYF.

The chain has TRBV19 and TRBJ2-2; no reliable D call. The germline V and J ends were trimmed by 2 bases and 6 bases, with 7 bases remaining between them. The germline CDR1 and CDR2 sequences are LNHDA and SQIVND (reference sequence). The CDR3 length is 13 residues. CDR3 DNA: TGTGCCAGTAGTATAAAGGGTGCCGGGGAGCTGTTTTTT. This codes for CASSIKGAGELFF.

CDR3 loop: CASSHRGALNNEQFF. For the CDR3, the DNA is TGTGCCAGCAGCCACCGGGGCGCGCTAAACAATGAGCAGTTCTTC. The rearrangement joins TRBV5-6 to TRBJ2-1; D tentatively fits TRBD1 or TRBD2 (5 bases each). V lost 4 bases and J lost 5, with 16 bases in between. Germline CDR1 is SGHDT and CDR2 is YYEEEE. The CDR3 is made up of 15 amino acids.

V usage is TRBV7-2 and J usage is TRBJ2-1, with TRBD2 matching 10 bases. This CDR3 comprises 16 residues. Germline CDR1 is SGHTA and CDR2 is FQGNSA. Trimming took 5 bases from V and 9 from J; bases not matched to a gene: 13. The CDR3 bases are TGTGCCAGCAGCGCCGAAAGGAGCGGGGGGGCCGCTGAGCAGTTCTTC. It is translated as CASSAERSGGAAEQFF.